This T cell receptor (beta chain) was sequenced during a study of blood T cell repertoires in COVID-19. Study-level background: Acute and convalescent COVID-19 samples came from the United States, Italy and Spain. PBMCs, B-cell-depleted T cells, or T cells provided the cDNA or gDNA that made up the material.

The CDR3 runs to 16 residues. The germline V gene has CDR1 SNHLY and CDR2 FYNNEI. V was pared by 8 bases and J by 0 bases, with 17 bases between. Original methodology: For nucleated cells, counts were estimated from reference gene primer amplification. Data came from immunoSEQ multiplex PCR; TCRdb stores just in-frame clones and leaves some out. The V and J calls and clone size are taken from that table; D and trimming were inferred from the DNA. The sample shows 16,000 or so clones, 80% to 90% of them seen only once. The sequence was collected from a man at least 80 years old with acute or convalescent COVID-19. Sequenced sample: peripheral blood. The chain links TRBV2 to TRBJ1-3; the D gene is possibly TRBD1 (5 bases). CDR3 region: CASGGGRVISGNTIYF. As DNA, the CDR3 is TGTGCCAGCGGGGGAGGCCGGGTCATCTCTGGAAACACCATATATTTT. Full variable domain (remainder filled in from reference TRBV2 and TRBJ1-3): EPEVTQTPSHQVTQMGQEVILRCVPISNHLYFYWYRQILGQKVEFLVSFYNNEISEKSEIFDDQFSVERPDGSNFTLKIRSTKLEDSAMYFCASGGGRVISGNTIYFGEGSWLTVV.